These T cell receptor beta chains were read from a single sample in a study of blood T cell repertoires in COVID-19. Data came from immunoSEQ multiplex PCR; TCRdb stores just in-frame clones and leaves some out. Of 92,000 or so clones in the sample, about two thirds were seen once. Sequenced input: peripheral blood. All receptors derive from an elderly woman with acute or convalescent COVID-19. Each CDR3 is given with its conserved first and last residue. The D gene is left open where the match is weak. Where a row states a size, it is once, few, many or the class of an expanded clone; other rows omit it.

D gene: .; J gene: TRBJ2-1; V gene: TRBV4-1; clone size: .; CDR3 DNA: TGCGCCAGCAGCCAAGATTTGACAAGCCCTAATAATGAGCAGTTCTTC; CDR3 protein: CASSQDLTSPNNEQFF
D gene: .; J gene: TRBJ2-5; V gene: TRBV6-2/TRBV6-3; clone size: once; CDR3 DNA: TGTGCCAGCAGTTACTCGATTTCAGGGCGGGAGACCCAGTACTTC; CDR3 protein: CASSYSISGRETQYF
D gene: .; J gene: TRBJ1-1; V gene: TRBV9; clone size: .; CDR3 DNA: TGTGCCAGCAGCGTAGCGTCAGTGAACACTGAAGCTTTCTTT; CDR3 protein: CASSVASVNTEAFF
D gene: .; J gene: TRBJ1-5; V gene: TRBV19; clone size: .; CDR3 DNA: TGTGCCAGTAGTAATGAGCAGCCCCAGCATTTT; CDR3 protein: CASSNEQPQHF
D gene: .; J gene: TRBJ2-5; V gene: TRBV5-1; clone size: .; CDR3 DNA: TGCGCCAGCCGTGACAGCCTGGCGCAAGAGACCCAGTACTTC; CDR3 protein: CASRDSLAQETQYF
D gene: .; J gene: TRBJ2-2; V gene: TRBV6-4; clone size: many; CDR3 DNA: TGTGCCAGCCGGGAAGTCGCGAACACCGGGGAGCTGTTTTTT; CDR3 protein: CASREVANTGELFF
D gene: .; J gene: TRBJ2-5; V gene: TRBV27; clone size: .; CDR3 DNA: TGTGCCAGCAGTTTATCCGGGGTTCCTGAGACCCAGTACTTC; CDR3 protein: CASSLSGVPETQYF
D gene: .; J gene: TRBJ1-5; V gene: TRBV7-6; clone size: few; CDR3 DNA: TGTGCCAGCAGCTTGTCAGCGACCCAGCCCCAGCATTTT; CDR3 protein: CASSLSATQPQHF
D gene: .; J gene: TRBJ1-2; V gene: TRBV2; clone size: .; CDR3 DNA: TGTGCCAGCAGTGGGGCAGGGGAATATGGCTACACCTTC; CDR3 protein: CASSGAGEYGYTF
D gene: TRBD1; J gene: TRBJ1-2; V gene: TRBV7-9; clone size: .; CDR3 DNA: TGTGCCAGCAGCTCTCTGGGACAGGGGTATGGCTACACCTTC; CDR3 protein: CASSSLGQGYGYTF
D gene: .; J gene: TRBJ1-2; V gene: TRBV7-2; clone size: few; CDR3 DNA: TGTGCCAGCAGCATTACAGGGCGTAACGGCTACACCTTC; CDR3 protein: CASSITGRNGYTF
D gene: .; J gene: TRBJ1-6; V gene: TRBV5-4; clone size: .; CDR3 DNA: TGTGCCAGCACCTCTGGGGAGGGACGGTCGGTTTCACCCCTCCACTTT; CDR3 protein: CASTSGEGRSVSPLHF
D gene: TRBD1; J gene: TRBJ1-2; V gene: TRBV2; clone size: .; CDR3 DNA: TGTGCCACCGATGGATCGACAGGGAACTATGGCTACACCTTC; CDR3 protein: CATDGSTGNYGYTF
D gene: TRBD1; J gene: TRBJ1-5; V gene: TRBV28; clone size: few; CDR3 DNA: TGTGCCAGCAGATCCCTGACAGGGGTCAGCAATCAGCCCCAGCATTTT; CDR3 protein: CASRSLTGVSNQPQHF
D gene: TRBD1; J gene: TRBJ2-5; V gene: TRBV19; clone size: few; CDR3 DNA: TGTGCCAGTAGTTGGGGACAGGCGATCCAAGAGACCCAGTACTTC; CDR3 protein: CASSWGQAIQETQYF
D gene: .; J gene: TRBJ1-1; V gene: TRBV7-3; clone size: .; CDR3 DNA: TGTGCCAGCAGCTTGACAAGGAACACTGAAGCTTTCTTT; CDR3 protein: CASSLTRNTEAFF
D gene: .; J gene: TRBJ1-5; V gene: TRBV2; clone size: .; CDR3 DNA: TGTGCCAGCAGTGAAGAGGACTGGCCCCAGCATTTT; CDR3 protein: CASSEEDWPQHF
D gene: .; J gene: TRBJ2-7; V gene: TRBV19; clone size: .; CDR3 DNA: TGTGCCAGTAGAAAACAGGAGAGCTCCTACGAGCAGTACTTC; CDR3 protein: CASRKQESSYEQYF
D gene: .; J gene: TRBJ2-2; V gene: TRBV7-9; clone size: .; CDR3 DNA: TGTGCCAGCAGCCTCGCATGGACTGACACTGCCGGGGAGCTGTTTTTT; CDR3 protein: CASSLAWTDTAGELFF
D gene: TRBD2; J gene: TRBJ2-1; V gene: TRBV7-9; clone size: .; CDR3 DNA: TGTGCCAGCAGCTTAGTCGGACTAGCCCCCAATGAGCAGTTCTTC; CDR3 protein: CASSLVGLAPNEQFF
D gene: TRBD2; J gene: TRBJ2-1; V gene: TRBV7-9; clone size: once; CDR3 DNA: TGTGCCAGCAGCCCGGGGGGAGACCTCTCCTACAATGAGCAGTTCTTC; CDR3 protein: CASSPGGDLSYNEQFF
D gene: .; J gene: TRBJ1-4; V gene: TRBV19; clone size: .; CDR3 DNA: TGTGCCAGTCGCCGGTCGCGAGAGGAGGGAAAACTGTTTTTT; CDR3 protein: CASRRSREEGKLFF
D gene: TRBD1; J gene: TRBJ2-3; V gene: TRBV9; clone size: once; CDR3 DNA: TGTGCCAGCAGCGTCCAAGCGGGACAGGGGACGCAGTATTTT; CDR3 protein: CASSVQAGQGTQYF
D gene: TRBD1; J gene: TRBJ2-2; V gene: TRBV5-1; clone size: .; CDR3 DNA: TGCGCCAGCAGCGGGACAGGGTATAACACCGGGGAGCTGTTTTTT; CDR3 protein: CASSGTGYNTGELFF
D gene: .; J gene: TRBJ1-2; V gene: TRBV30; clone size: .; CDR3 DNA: TGTGCCTGGAGCCTGACAGGAGCTAACTATGGCTACACCTTC; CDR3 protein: CAWSLTGANYGYTF
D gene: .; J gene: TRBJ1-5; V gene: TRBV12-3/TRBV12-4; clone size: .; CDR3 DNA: TGTGCCAGCAGTTTAATCGATCAGCCCCAGCATTTT; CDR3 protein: CASSLIDQPQHF
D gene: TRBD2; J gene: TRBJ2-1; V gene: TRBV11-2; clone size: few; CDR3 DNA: TGTGCCAGCAGCATCCAGGGACTAGCGTCGGAAGAGCAGTTCTTC; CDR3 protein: CASSIQGLASEEQFF
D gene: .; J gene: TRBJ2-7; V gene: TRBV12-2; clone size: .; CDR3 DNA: TGTGCAAGTCGCTTAGTAGAGTACGAGCAGTACTTC; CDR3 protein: CASRLVEYEQYF
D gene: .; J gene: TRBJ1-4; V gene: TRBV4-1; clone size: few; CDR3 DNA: TGCGCCAGCAGCCAAGAAGGTCAGGGGAATGAAAAACTGTTTTTT; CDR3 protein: CASSQEGQGNEKLFF
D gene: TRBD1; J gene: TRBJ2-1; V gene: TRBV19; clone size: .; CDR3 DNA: TGTGCCAGTTCTGCACAGGGGCCCCCCGAGGATGAGCAGTTCTTC; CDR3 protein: CASSAQGPPEDEQFF
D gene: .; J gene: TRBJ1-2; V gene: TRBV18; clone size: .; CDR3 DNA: TGTGCCAGCTCACGGGCCAGGGAGAGCGGGAGCACCTTC; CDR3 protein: CASSRARESGSTF
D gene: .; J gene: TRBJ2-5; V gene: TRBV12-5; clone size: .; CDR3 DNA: TGTGCTAGTGCCCTCCCCCAGGGACAAGAGACCCAGTACTTC; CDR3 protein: CASALPQGQETQYF
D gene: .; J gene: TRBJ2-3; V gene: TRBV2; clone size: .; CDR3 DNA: TGTGCCAGCATCGTCGGGCAGGGATCAGATACGCAGTATTTT; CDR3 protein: CASIVGQGSDTQYF